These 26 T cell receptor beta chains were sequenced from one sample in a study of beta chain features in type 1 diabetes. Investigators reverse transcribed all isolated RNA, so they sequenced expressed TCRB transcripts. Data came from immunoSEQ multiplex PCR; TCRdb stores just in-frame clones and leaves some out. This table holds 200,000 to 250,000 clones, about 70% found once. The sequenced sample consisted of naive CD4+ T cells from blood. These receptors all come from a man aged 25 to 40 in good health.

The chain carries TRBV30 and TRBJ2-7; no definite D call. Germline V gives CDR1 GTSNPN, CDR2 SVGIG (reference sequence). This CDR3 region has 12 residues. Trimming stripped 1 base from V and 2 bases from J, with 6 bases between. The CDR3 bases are TGTGCCTGGAGTGGGAAAACCTACGAGCAGTACTTC. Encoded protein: CAWSGKTYEQYF.

The CDR3 bases are TGCGCCAGCAGCCAACCCGGGCAGGGAAGGGGCGAGCAGTACTTC. This encodes CASSQPGQGRGEQYF. The chain employs TRBV4-1 and TRBJ2-7, with D perhaps matching TRBD1 (5 bases). Per germline, CDR1 MGHRA and CDR2 YSYEKL. The CDR3 is made up of 15 amino acids. V dropped 2 bases and J dropped 6 bases, with 17 bases sitting between them.

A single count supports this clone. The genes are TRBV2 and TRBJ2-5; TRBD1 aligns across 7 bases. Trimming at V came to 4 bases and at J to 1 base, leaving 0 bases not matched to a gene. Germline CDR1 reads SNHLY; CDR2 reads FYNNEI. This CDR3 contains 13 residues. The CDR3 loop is CASSGDSQETQYF. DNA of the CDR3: TGTGCCAGCAGTGGGGACAGCCAAGAGACCCAGTACTTC.

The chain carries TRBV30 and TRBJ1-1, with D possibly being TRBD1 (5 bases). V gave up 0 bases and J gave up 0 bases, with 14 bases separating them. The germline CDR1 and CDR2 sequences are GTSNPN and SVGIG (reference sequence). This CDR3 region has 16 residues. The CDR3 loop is CAWSVPFPRVNTEAFF. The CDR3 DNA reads TGTGCCTGGAGTGTCCCATTCCCCAGGGTGAACACTGAAGCTTTCTTT.

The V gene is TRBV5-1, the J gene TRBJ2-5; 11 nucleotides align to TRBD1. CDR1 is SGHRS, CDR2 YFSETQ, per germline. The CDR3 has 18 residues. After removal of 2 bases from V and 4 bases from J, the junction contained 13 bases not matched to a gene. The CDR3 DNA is TGCGCCAGCAGCTTCTATTGGTCATCGGGACAGGGGGGAGAGACCCAGTACTTC. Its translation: CASSFYWSSGQGGETQYF.

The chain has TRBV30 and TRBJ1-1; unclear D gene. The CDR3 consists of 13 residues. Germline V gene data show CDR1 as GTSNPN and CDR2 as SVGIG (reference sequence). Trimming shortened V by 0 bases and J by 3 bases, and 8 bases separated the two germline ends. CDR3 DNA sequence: TGTGCCTGGAGTGTGAACGGAGACACTGAAGCTTTCTTT. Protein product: CAWSVNGDTEAFF.

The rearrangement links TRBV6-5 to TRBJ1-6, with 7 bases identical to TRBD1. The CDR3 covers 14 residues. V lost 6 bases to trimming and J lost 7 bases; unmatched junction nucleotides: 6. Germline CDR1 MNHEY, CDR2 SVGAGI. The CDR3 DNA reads TGTGCCAGCAGCCCGACAGGGACCAATTCACCCCTCCACTTT. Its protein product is CASSPTGTNSPLHF.

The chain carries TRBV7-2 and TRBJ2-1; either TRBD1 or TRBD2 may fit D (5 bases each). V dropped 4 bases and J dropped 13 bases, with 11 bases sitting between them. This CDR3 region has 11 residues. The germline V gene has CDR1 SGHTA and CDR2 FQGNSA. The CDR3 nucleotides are TGTGCCAGCAGCTCGGGACGACCCCAGTTCTTC. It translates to CASSSGRPQFF.

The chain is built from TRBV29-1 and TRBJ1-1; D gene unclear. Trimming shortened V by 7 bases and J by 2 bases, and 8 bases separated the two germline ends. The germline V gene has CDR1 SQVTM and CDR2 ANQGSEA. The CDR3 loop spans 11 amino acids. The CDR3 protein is CSAQINTEAFF. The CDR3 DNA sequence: TGCAGCGCCCAGATTAACACTGAAGCTTTCTTT.

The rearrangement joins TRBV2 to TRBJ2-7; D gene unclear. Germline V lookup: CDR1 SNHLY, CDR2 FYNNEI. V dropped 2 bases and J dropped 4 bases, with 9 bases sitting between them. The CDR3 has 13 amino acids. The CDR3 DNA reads TGTGCCAGCAGTGAATACTGGAATTACGAGCAGTACTTC. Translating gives CASSEYWNYEQYF. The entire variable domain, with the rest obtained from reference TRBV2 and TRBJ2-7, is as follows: EPEVTQTPSHQVTQMGQEVILRCVPISNHLYFYWYRQILGQKVEFLVSFYNNEISEKSEIFDDQFSVERPDGSNFTLKIRSTKLEDSAMYFCASSEYWNYEQYFGPGTRLTVT.

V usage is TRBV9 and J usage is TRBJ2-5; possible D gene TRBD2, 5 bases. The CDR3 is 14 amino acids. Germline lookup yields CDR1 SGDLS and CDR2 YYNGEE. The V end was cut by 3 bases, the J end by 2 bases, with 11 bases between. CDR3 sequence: CASSEAPGQETQYF. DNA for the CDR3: TGTGCCAGCAGCGAGGCCCCGGGGCAAGAGACCCAGTACTTC.

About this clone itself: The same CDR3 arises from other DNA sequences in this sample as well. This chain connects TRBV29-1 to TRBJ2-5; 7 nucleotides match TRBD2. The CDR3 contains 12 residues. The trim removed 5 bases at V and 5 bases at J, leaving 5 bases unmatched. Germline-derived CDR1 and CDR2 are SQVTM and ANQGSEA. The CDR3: CSVLAGVETQYF. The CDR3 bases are TGCAGCGTTCTGGCGGGAGTTGAGACCCAGTACTTC. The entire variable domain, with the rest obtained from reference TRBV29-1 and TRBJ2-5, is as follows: SAVISQKPSRDICQRGTSLTIQCQVDSQVTMMFWYRQQPGQSLTLIATANQGSEATYESGFVIDKFPISRPNLTFSTLTVSNMSPEDSSIYLCSVLAGVETQYFGPGTRLLVL.

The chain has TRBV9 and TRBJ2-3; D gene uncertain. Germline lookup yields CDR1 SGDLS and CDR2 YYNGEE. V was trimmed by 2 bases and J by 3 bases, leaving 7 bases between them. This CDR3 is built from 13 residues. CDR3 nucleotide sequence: TGTGCCAGCAGCGTCGACAAGACAGATACGCAGTATTTT. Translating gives CASSVDKTDTQYF.

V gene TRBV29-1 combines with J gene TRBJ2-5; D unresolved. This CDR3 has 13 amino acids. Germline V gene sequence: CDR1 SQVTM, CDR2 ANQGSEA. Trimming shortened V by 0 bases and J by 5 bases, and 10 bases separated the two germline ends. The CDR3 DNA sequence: TGCAGCGTTGAAGATCGTGGTTTGGAGACCCAGTACTTC. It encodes CSVEDRGLETQYF.

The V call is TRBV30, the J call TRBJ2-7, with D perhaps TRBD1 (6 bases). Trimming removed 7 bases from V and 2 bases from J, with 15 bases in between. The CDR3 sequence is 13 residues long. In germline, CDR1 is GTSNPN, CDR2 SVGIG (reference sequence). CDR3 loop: CAYRQVATYEQYF. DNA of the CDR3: TGTGCCTATCGACAGGTCGCCACCTACGAGCAGTACTTC.

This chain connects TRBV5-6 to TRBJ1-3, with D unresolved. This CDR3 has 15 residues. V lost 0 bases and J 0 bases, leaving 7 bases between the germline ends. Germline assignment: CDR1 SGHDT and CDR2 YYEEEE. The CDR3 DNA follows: TGTGCCAGCAGCTTGGCTGGCCGCTCTGGAAACACCATATATTTT. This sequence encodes CASSLAGRSGNTIYF.

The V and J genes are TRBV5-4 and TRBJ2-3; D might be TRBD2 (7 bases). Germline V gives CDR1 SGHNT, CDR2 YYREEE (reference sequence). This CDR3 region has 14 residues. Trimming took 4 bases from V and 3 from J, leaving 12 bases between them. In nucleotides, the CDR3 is TGTGCCAGCAGCCCCGGGGGGCCGACAGATACGCAGTATTTT. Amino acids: CASSPGGPTDTQYF.

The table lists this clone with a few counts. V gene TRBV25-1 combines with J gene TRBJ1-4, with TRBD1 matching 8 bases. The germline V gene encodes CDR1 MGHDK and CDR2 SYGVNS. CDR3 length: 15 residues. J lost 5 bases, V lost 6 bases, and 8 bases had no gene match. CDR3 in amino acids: CASRPRQGWNEKLFF. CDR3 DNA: TGTGCCAGCAGACCAAGACAGGGGTGGAATGAAAAACTGTTTTTT.

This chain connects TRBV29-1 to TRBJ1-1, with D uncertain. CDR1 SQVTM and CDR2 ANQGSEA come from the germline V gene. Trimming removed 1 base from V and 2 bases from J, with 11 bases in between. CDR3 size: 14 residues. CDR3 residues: CSVEGHYSNTEAFF. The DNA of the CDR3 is TGCAGCGTTGAAGGCCACTACAGTAACACTGAAGCTTTCTTT.

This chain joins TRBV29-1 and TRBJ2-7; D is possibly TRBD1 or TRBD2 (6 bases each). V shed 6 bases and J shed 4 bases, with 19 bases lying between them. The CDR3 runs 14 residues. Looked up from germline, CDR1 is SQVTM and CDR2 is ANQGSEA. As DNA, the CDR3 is TGCAGCGTCCACGGGGGCTCTCGGGGGTACGAGCAGTACTTC. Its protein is CSVHGGSRGYEQYF.

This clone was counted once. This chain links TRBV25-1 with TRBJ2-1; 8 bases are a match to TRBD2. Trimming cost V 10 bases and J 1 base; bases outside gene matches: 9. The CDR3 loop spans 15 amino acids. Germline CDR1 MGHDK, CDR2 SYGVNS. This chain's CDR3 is CATAAAGVSYNEQFF. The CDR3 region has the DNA TGTGCCACGGCGGCAGCGGGAGTGTCCTACAATGAGCAGTTCTTC.

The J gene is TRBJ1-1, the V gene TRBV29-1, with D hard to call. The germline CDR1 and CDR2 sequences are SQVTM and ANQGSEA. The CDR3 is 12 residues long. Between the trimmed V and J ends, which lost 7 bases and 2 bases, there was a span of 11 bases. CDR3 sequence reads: CSGRGLNTEAFF. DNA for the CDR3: TGCAGCGGCCGGGGTTTAAACACTGAAGCTTTCTTT.

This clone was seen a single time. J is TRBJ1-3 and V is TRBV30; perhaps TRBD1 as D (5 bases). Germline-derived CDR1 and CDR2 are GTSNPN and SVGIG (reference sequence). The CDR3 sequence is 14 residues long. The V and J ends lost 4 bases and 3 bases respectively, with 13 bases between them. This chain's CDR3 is CAWTRGGSGNTIYF. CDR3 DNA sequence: TGTGCCTGGACCCGGGGGGGAAGTGGAAACACCATATATTTT.

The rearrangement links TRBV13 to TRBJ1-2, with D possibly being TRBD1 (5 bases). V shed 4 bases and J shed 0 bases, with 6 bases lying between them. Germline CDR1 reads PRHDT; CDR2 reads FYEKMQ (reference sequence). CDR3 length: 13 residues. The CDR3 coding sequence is TGTGCCAGCAGCTCGACAGCTAACTATGGCTACACCTTC. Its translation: CASSSTANYGYTF.

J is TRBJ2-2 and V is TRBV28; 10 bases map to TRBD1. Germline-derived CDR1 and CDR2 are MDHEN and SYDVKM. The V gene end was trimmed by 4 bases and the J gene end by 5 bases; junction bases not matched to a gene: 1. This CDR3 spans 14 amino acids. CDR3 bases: TGTGCCAGCAGTTCGGGACAGGGGACCGGGGAGCTGTTTTTT. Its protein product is CASSSGQGTGELFF.

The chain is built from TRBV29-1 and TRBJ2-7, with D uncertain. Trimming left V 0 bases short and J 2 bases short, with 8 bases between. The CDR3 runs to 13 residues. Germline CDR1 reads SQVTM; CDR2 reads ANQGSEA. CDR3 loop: CSVEEGPPYEQYF. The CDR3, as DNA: TGCAGCGTTGAAGAGGGTCCCCCCTACGAGCAGTACTTC.